The 9 T cell receptor beta chains given below trace back to one sample, sequenced in a study of T cell repertoires and Cas9 in healthy adults. TCRdb's table, derived via immunoSEQ multiplex PCR, lists solely in-frame clones and lacks some. In the table there are about 15,000 clones, roughly 87% of which are singletons. Sequenced material: Tregs (CD4+, CD25+, CD127-, CD137-, CD154-) from PBMCs; culture status not recorded. All receptors come from a human donor in good health.

This chain links TRBV4-2 with TRBJ2-1; D remains ambiguous. This CDR3 is built from 14 residues. Germline V lookup: CDR1 LGHNA, CDR2 YNFKEQ. The V end lost 0 bases, the J end lost 8 bases, and 11 bases lay between the germline ends. The CDR3 sequence is CASSQDRSSHEQFF. The CDR3 bases are TGTGCCAGCAGCCAAGATCGGAGTAGTCATGAGCAGTTCTTC.

The gene calls are TRBV7-9 and TRBJ2-3; D not certain. Trimming removed 3 bases from V and 0 bases from J, with 4 bases in between. From germline, CDR1 is SEHNR and CDR2 FQNEAQ (reference sequence). The CDR3 is 13 residues long. The CDR3 nucleotides are TGTGCCAGCAGCTTTCCTAGCACAGATACGCAGTATTTT. Residues: CASSFPSTDTQYF.

CDR3 in DNA: TGTGCCAGCAGCGTAGTAGGGACGACAGATACGCAGTATTTT. This encodes CASSVVGTTDTQYF. V is TRBV9 and J is TRBJ2-3; the D gene could be TRBD1 or TRBD2 (5 bases each). This CDR3 spans 14 amino acids. Germline V gene data show CDR1 as SGDLS and CDR2 as YYNGEE. Between the trimmed V and J ends, which lost 0 bases and 3 bases, there was a span of 8 bases.

This clone showed up just a few times. J is TRBJ1-4 and V is TRBV29-1; D is ambiguous. Germline V CDR1 and CDR2: SQVTM, ANQGSEA. Trimming took off 3 bases at V and 0 bases at J, with 2 bases between the two ends. This CDR3 contains 12 residues. This chain's CDR3 is CSVEATNEKLFF. In DNA form, the CDR3 reads TGCAGCGTTGAGGCAACTAATGAAAAACTGTTTTTT.

The chain is built from TRBV2 and TRBJ2-2; 9 bases match TRBD1. Germline V gene sequence: CDR1 SNHLY, CDR2 FYNNEI. CDR3 length: 13 residues. The V segment lost 10 bases and the J segment 5 bases; nucleotides outside the gene matches: 5. The CDR3 protein is CATDRGGTGELFF. For the CDR3, the DNA is TGTGCCACCGACAGGGGGGGAACCGGGGAGCTGTTTTTT. Using reference TRBV2 and TRBJ2-2 for the parts outside the CDR3, the full variable domain is EPEVTQTPSHQVTQMGQEVILRCVPISNHLYFYWYRQILGQKVEFLVSFYNNEISEKSEIFDDQFSVERPDGSNFTLKIRSTKLEDSAMYFCATDRGGTGELFFGEGSRLTVL.

This chain connects TRBV5-1 to TRBJ2-1; D perhaps matches TRBD1 (6 bases). CDR1 is SGHRS, CDR2 YFSETQ, per germline. Trimming stripped 4 bases from V and 13 bases from J, with 15 bases between. CDR3 length: 12 amino acids. The CDR3 loop is CASSTGQGHQFF. DNA of the CDR3: TGCGCCAGCAGCACCGGTCAGGGGCATCAGTTCTTC.

The rearrangement uses TRBV9 and TRBJ1-1; maybe TRBD1 (5 bases). Trimming pared 2 bases from V and 6 bases from J, leaving 11 bases between. Germline loops: CDR1 SGDLS, CDR2 YYNGEE. This CDR3 spans 13 amino acids. CDR3 DNA: TGTGCCAGCAGCGTCAACAGCAGGGCTGAAGCTTTCTTT. Translation gives CASSVNSRAEAFF.

The chain carries TRBV7-3 and TRBJ2-3; 7 bases are shared with TRBD1. Germline values: CDR1 SGHTA, CDR2 FQGTGA. This CDR3 is built from 14 residues. Germline trimming cut 8 bases from V and 1 base from J; bases unmatched to any gene: 6. The CDR3 sequence: CASSQTGGTDTQYF. CDR3 coding DNA: TGTGCCAGCTCCCAAACAGGGGGCACAGATACGCAGTATTTT. Looking up the rest from reference TRBV7-3 and TRBJ2-3 gives the full variable domain: GAGVSQTPSNKVTEKGKYVELRCDPISGHTALYWYRQSLGQGPEFLIYFQGTGAADDSGLPNDRFFAVRPEGSVSTLKIQRTERGDSAVYLCASSQTGGTDTQYFGPGTRLTVL.

The chain employs TRBV10-2 and TRBJ2-1; 9 bases map to TRBD1. V gave up 8 bases and J gave up 4 bases; unmatched junction bases: 9. Germline V gene lookup returns CDR1 WSHSY and CDR2 SAAADI. This CDR3 comprises 15 residues. The CDR3 DNA follows: TGCGCCAGCTCCCCCGGGACAGGGTTATACAATGAGCAGTTCTTC. It codes for CASSPGTGLYNEQFF.